The entry below describes one TCR beta chain. The identical CDR3 is also encoded by other nucleotide sequences in the sample. The sample is drawn from a study of shared clonotypes between healthy human individuals. Libraries were prepared by immunoSEQ multiplex PCR; TCRdb keeps only in-frame clonotypes and omits some of them. The sample holds around 500,000 clones, roughly 80% seen once. The germline gives CDR1 SGHRS, CDR2 YFSETQ. The CDR3 spans 14 residues. Trimming left V 2 bases short and J 4 bases short, with 10 bases between. Healthy HIV-negative adults without recent acute infections or vaccinations served as donors.

This clonotype originated in a woman aged 40 to 50 in good health. Some clones in this sample may be carry-over from other donors' samples. The sequenced sample was PBMCs. The gene calls are TRBV5-1 and TRBJ1-5; D unresolved. The CDR3 DNA reads as TGCGCCAGCAGCTTAGGTGGGCCAAATCAGCCCCAGCATTTT. Translating gives CASSLGGPNQPQHF.